Each of the 19 T cell receptor beta chains below was sequenced from the same sample in a study of PD-1 blockade in classical Hodgkin lymphoma. Some clones are missing from TCRdb's copy, which holds only in-frame ones; the method was immunoSEQ multiplex PCR. The sample lists 35,000 to 40,000 clones, about 91% occurring once. Every patient experienced relapse after autologous stem cell transplantation, and brentuximab vedotin exposure varied. The starting material was peripheral blood mononuclear cells (PBMCs), obtained before the second cycle of nivolumab. These receptors were taken from a human donor with classical Hodgkin lymphoma.

The chain has TRBV7-8 and TRBJ1-2; 7 nucleotides match TRBD1. Germline lookup yields CDR1 SGHVS and CDR2 FQNEAQ. The CDR3 covers 15 residues. Trimming cost V 5 bases and J 2 bases; bases outside gene matches: 8. The CDR3 protein is CASSAGDSSNYGYTF. As DNA, the CDR3 is TGTGCCAGCAGCGCGGGGGACAGCTCCAACTATGGCTACACCTTC.

The chain couples TRBV18 to TRBJ2-7; TRBD2 aligns across 9 bases. The CDR3 is made up of 15 amino acids. The V gene's germline CDR1 is KGHSH and CDR2 LQKENI. V shed 0 bases and J 5 bases; nucleotides not matched to a gene: 5. The CDR3 region is CASSPPSGSTHEQYF. The CDR3 coding sequence is TGTGCCAGCTCACCACCTAGCGGGAGTACCCACGAGCAGTACTTC.

The chain carries TRBV7-9 and TRBJ2-7; tentative D call: TRBD2 (7 bases). V was clipped by 8 bases and J by 4 bases, with 21 bases between them. Germline loops: CDR1 SEHNR, CDR2 FQNEAQ (reference sequence). This CDR3 spans 15 amino acids. The CDR3 sequence is CASDGGQWGEYEQYF. CDR3 bases: TGTGCCAGCGACGGGGGGCAGTGGGGAGAGTACGAGCAGTACTTC.

This chain connects TRBV5-1 to TRBJ2-1, with 8 positions matching TRBD1. The CDR3 sequence is 20 residues long. Germline trimming cut 2 bases from V and 0 bases from J; bases unmatched to any gene: 16. Germline V lookup: CDR1 SGHRS, CDR2 YFSETQ. The CDR3 coding sequence is TGCGCCAGCAGCTTCTCGGATCAGGGGGCTTTGGTAGGCTCCTACAATGAGCAGTTCTTC. Protein sequence: CASSFSDQGALVGSYNEQFF.

The chain combines TRBV2 with TRBJ1-2; unclear D gene. Germline values: CDR1 SNHLY, CDR2 FYNNEI. The CDR3 runs 20 residues. The V end was cut by 0 bases, the J end by 1 base, with 24 bases between. CDR3 loop: CASSEARGSIYDGRNYGYTF. CDR3 in DNA: TGTGCCAGCAGTGAAGCACGGGGATCGATATATGACGGGCGTAACTATGGCTACACCTTC.

CDR3 amino acids: CASSSSGASYEQYF. The CDR3, as DNA: TGTGCCAGTAGTAGCTCGGGGGCCTCCTACGAGCAGTACTTC. The J gene is TRBJ2-7, the V gene TRBV19; D may match TRBD1 or TRBD2 (6 bases each). V lost 4 bases, J lost 0 bases, and 10 bases lay in between. Germline values: CDR1 LNHDA, CDR2 SQIVND (reference sequence). This CDR3 spans 14 amino acids.

The rearrangement links TRBV5-1 to TRBJ2-7; tentative D call: TRBD1 (6 bases). The CDR3 is 14 residues long. The ends were cut back, 0 bases at V and 5 bases at J, with 12 bases in the middle. Per the germline V gene, CDR1 is SGHRS and CDR2 is YFSETQ. CDR3 coding DNA: TGCGCCAGCAGCTTGGTTGGGACACGCGACGAGCAGTACTTC. This codes for CASSLVGTRDEQYF.

The CDR3 region is CATGAHNSEAFF. The CDR3 DNA reads as TGTGCCACTGGGGCACATAATAGTGAAGCTTTCTTT. The chain uses TRBV10-3 and TRBJ1-1; weak D call: TRBD1 (5 bases). The CDR3 runs 12 residues. Germline V gene lookup returns CDR1 ENHRY and CDR2 SYGVKD. V was shortened by 10 bases and J by 7 bases, with 16 bases between the two germline ends.

DNA for the CDR3: TGTGCCACCAGCAGTATGGGGGAAGGCTATGGCTACACCTTC. Encoded protein: CATSSMGEGYGYTF. The chain uses TRBV15 and TRBJ1-2; D may be TRBD1 (5 bases). The ends were cut back, 3 bases at V and 4 bases at J, with 12 bases in the middle. The germline V gene has CDR1 LNHNV and CDR2 YYDKDF (reference sequence). The CDR3 runs 14 residues.

The chain recombines TRBV9 with TRBJ2-7; maybe TRBD2 (5 bases). The V gene lost 6 bases and the J gene lost 3 bases, with 7 bases spanning the gap. The CDR3 is 11 residues long. Germline loops: CDR1 SGDLS, CDR2 YYNGEE. DNA of the CDR3: TGTGCCAGCAAGGGAGACTACGAGCAGTACTTC. This codes for CASKGDYEQYF.

This chain uses TRBV5-6 with TRBJ2-7; D remains unclear. V was shortened by 5 bases and J by 3 bases, with 12 bases between the two germline ends. Looked up from germline, CDR1 is SGHDT and CDR2 is YYEEEE. CDR3 length equals 13 residues. This chain's CDR3 is CASSWEGNYEQYF. CDR3 DNA: TGTGCCAGCAGTTGGGAAGGGAACTACGAGCAGTACTTC.

V is TRBV7-9 and J is TRBJ2-5; 8 bases fit TRBD2. Unmatched junction bases numbered 10, after V lost 4 bases and J lost 0 bases. CDR3 length: 17 residues. Germline values: CDR1 SEHNR, CDR2 FQNEAQ (reference sequence). CDR3 in amino acids: CASSSGASGWDQETQYF. The CDR3, as DNA: TGTGCCAGCAGCTCCGGAGCTAGCGGGTGGGACCAAGAGACCCAGTACTTC. Supplemented by reference TRBV7-9 and TRBJ2-5, the full variable domain reads DTGVSQNPRHKITKRGQNVTFRCDPISEHNRLYWYRQTLGQGPEFLTYFQNEAQLEKSRLLSDRFSAERPKGSFSTLEIQRTEQGDSAMYLCASSSGASGWDQETQYFGPGTRLLVL.

This clone is medium-sized by share. V and J are TRBV25-1 and TRBJ2-3; D uncertain. CDR1 is MGHDK and CDR2 is SYGVNS in the germline V gene. There are 12 residues in the CDR3. Trimming removed 4 bases from V and 0 bases from J, with 2 bases in between. CDR3 amino acids: CASSVSTDTQYF. Here the CDR3 DNA reads TGTGCCAGCAGTGTTAGCACAGATACGCAGTATTTT. The variable domain in full, completed from reference TRBV25-1 and TRBJ2-3, reads EADIYQTPRYLVIGTGKKITLECSQTMGHDKMYWYQQDPGMELHLIHYSYGVNSTEKGDLSSESTVSRIRTEHFPLTLESARPSHTSQYLCASSVSTDTQYFGPGTRLTVL.

The rearrangement uses TRBV28 and TRBJ2-1, with TRBD2 as a possible D gene (6 bases). Per germline, CDR1 MDHEN and CDR2 SYDVKM. CDR3 size: 16 residues. V lost 4 bases and J lost 2, with 15 bases in between. DNA for the CDR3: TGTGCCAGCAGTTCCCCCGCTAGCGCTACCTACAATGAGCAGTTCTTC. Translating gives CASSSPASATYNEQFF.

J is TRBJ2-2 and V is TRBV11-2; D gene ambiguous. The CDR3 runs to 13 residues. Trimming stripped 1 base from V and 3 bases from J, with 3 bases between. From germline, CDR1 is SGHAT and CDR2 FQNNGV. The CDR3 nucleotides are TGTGCCAGCAGCTTAGGGCACACCGGGGAGCTGTTTTTT. Amino acids: CASSLGHTGELFF.

The chain has TRBV7-9 and TRBJ2-7; 12 bases line up with TRBD2. V shed 2 bases and J 2 bases; nucleotides not matched to a gene: 4. The CDR3 contains 16 residues. Germline CDR1 reads SEHNR; CDR2 reads FQNEAQ (reference sequence). The DNA for the CDR3 is TGTGCCAGCAGCTTACTAGCGGGAGGGCCACCCTACGAGCAGTACTTC. It specifies CASSLLAGGPPYEQYF.

In DNA, the CDR3 is TGTGCCAGAAGAGCAGACTTAGGGTTCGATACGCAGTATTTT. Protein: CARRADLGFDTQYF. The chain has TRBV5-3 and TRBJ2-3; D unresolved. TRBV5-3 is identified as an open reading frame with a role that is uncertain. V was trimmed by 5 bases and J by 6 bases, leaving 16 bases between them. This CDR3 region has 14 residues.

The chain combines TRBV7-9 with TRBJ2-1; no reliable D call. This CDR3 comprises 11 residues. V dropped 4 bases and J dropped 13 bases, with 11 bases sitting between them. Germline lookup yields CDR1 SEHNR and CDR2 FQNEAQ (reference sequence). This chain's CDR3 is CASSYSVVQFF. For the CDR3, the DNA is TGTGCCAGCAGCTATTCAGTGGTTCAGTTCTTC.

V is TRBV4-1 and J is TRBJ2-7; D is undetermined. The germline V gene encodes CDR1 MGHRA and CDR2 YSYEKL. Trimming removed 4 bases from V and 1 base from J, with 11 bases in between. The CDR3 length is 14 residues. The chain's CDR3 is CASSRSHGSYEQYF. The CDR3, as DNA: TGCGCCAGCAGCCGGTCCCATGGGTCCTACGAGCAGTACTTC.